These T cell receptor beta chains were read from a single sample in a study of shared clonotypes between healthy human individuals. Sequenced by immunoSEQ multiplex PCR; TCRdb stores in-frame clones only, minus some. The sample holds roughly 1,000,000 clones, 70% to 80% seen once. The specimen sequenced was memory CD4+ T cells from PBMCs. The source of these receptors is a man aged 18 to 30 in good health. Some clones in this sample may be carry-over from other donors' samples. The CDR3 runs from the conserved cysteine through the conserved F or W. A D gene is named only where the DNA matches it firmly. Not every row has a clone size; where given, it reads once, few, many or a size class.

j_gene,v_gene,d_gene,abundance,CDR3aa,CDR3nt
TRBJ1-5,TRBV27,-,once,CASSATRQYSNQPQHF,TGTGCCAGCAGTGCCACCCGACAGTATAGCAATCAGCCCCAGCATTTT
TRBJ2-5,TRBV5-6,TRBD1,-,CASSLFHRGQETQYF,TGTGCCAGCAGCTTGTTCCACAGGGGCCAAGAGACCCAGTACTTC
TRBJ2-2,TRBV7-8,TRBD2,-,CASSSGTSGRPPGVAGELFF,TGTGCCAGCAGCAGCGGGACTAGCGGGAGGCCTCCCGGGGTCGCCGGGGAGCTGTTTTTT
TRBJ2-5,TRBV28,-,once,CASISDRGFAGGTQETQYF,TGTGCCAGCATCTCCGACAGGGGATTCGCGGGAGGAACCCAAGAGACCCAGTACTTC
TRBJ2-7,TRBV2,TRBD1,-,CASRGTGGLHEQYF,TGTGCCAGCAGAGGGACAGGGGGACTCCACGAGCAGTACTTC
TRBJ1-2,TRBV28,-,-,CASSLSGSGYGYTF,TGTGCCAGCAGTTTATCCGGGAGCGGCTATGGCTACACCTTC
TRBJ2-2,TRBV27,-,-,CASSFRGVWNTGELFF,TGTGCCAGCAGTTTCCGGGGCGTATGGAACACCGGGGAGCTGTTTTTT
TRBJ2-1,TRBV28,TRBD2,-,CASTSPSGSTYNEQFF,TGTGCCAGCACCTCCCCTAGCGGGAGTACCTACAATGAGCAGTTCTTC
TRBJ2-1,TRBV2,TRBD2,-,CASRGRTTSGAYNEQFF,TGTGCCAGCAGGGGGCGAACAACTAGCGGAGCTTACAATGAGCAGTTCTTC
TRBJ2-2,TRBV2,TRBD1,-,CASSESQGAAGELFF,TGTGCCAGCAGTGAGAGTCAGGGGGCAGCCGGGGAGCTGTTTTTT
TRBJ1-4,TRBV7-9,-,-,CASSLVGRVPEEKLFF,TGTGCCAGCAGCTTAGTGGGACGTGTTCCTGAGGAAAAACTGTTTTTT
TRBJ2-5,TRBV5-6,TRBD2,-,CASSPSGSETQYF,TGTGCCAGCAGCCCCAGCGGGAGTGAGACCCAGTACTTC
TRBJ1-5,TRBV30,-,-,CAWSAFGTGQRPQHF,TGTGCCTGGAGTGCTTTCGGGACGGGTCAGCGGCCCCAGCATTTT
TRBJ2-7,TRBV28,-,-,CASSLGGFGIYEQYF,TGTGCCAGCAGTTTAGGGGGGTTCGGAATCTACGAGCAGTACTTC
TRBJ2-3,TRBV11-3,TRBD2,-,CASSSGRAGDTQYF,TGTGCCAGCAGTAGCGGGAGGGCCGGGGATACGCAGTATTTT
TRBJ2-1,TRBV7-8,TRBD2,-,CASSAGGTTYNEQFF,TGTGCCAGCAGCGCGGGAGGGACCACATACAATGAGCAGTTCTTC
TRBJ2-3,TRBV29-1,-,-,CSASVGTSTDTQYF,TGCAGCGCTTCGGTCGGGACTAGCACAGATACGCAGTATTTT
TRBJ1-1,TRBV25-1,-,few,CASSEYGNMGTEAFF,TGTGCCAGCAGTGAATATGGGAACATGGGCACTGAAGCTTTCTTT
TRBJ2-7,TRBV5-1,TRBD1,-,CASSLALLNRDRVDEQYF,TGCGCCAGCAGCTTGGCCTTACTAAACCGGGACAGGGTTGACGAGCAGTACTTC
TRBJ1-5,TRBV7-8,-,-,CASSLGTKGYQPQHF,TGTGCCAGCAGCTTAGGTACCAAGGGGTATCAGCCCCAGCATTTT
TRBJ1-2,TRBV30,-,few,CAWSVNTNYGYTF,TGTGCCTGGAGTGTGAACACCAACTATGGCTACACCTTC
TRBJ2-5,TRBV5-6,-,-,CASSLWAGRETQYF,TGTGCCAGCAGCTTGTGGGCAGGTCGGGAGACCCAGTACTTC
TRBJ2-5,TRBV5-1,-,few,CASSYTREETQYF,TGCGCCAGCAGCTATACTAGGGAAGAGACCCAGTACTTC
TRBJ1-4,TRBV4-1,TRBD1,-,CASSQERRDRVEKLFF,TGCGCCAGCAGCCAAGAGCGCCGGGACAGGGTTGAAAAACTGTTTTTT
TRBJ2-7,TRBV5-1,TRBD1,-,CASSLRTGGSYEQYF,TGCGCCAGCAGCTTGCGGACAGGGGGCTCCTACGAGCAGTACTTC
TRBJ2-5,TRBV6-5,TRBD2,-,CASTKLAGGETQYF,TGTGCCAGCACTAAACTAGCGGGCGGGGAGACCCAGTACTTC
TRBJ1-2,TRBV28,-,-,CASSSRGALPNYGYTF,TGTGCCAGCAGTAGCAGGGGCGCCCTCCCTAACTATGGCTACACCTTC
TRBJ1-4,TRBV6-1,-,-,CASSGYSERGEKLFF,TGTGCCAGCAGTGGTTACAGCGAAAGGGGTGAAAAACTGTTTTTT
TRBJ2-2,TRBV2,-,-,CASSVYGRLTGELFF,TGTGCCAGCAGTGTCTACGGGAGATTAACCGGGGAGCTGTTTTTT
TRBJ2-3,TRBV4-1,TRBD2,once,CASSQPRLAGGTDTQYF,TGCGCCAGCAGCCAACCCCGACTAGCGGGGGGCACAGATACGCAGTATTTT
TRBJ1-2,TRBV30,-,-,CAWSVTGAGGYGYTF,TGTGCCTGGAGTGTAACCGGGGCAGGAGGCTATGGCTACACCTTC
TRBJ1-5,TRBV11-2,TRBD1,-,CASSTTLRDRVLSAQHF,TGTGCCAGCAGCACAACCCTCCGGGACAGGGTGTTATCGGCCCAGCATTTT
TRBJ1-2,TRBV19,-,-,CASSIRDYGYTF,TGTGCCAGTAGTATTCGTGATTATGGCTACACCTTC
TRBJ2-1,TRBV19,-,-,CASSPARDLTYNEQFF,TGTGCCAGTAGTCCCGCTAGGGACTTAACCTACAATGAGCAGTTCTTC
TRBJ2-1,TRBV11-2,TRBD2,-,CASSSNPGTSGTEQFF,TGTGCCAGCAGCTCGAACCCCGGGACTAGCGGGACTGAGCAGTTCTTC
TRBJ1-6,TRBV5-4,TRBD1,-,CASSLMPVYRGNSPLHF,TGTGCCAGCAGCTTGATGCCCGTGTACAGGGGTAATTCACCCCTCCACTTT
TRBJ2-2,TRBV6-1,TRBD1,-,CARGDRGYGELFF,TGTGCCAGGGGGGACAGGGGGTACGGGGAGCTGTTTTTT
TRBJ1-2,TRBV21-1,-,-,CASSKGTSYGYTF,TGTGCCAGCAGCAAAGGGACCTCCTATGGCTACACCTTC
TRBJ2-6,TRBV4-2,TRBD1,-,CASSPTGAGANVLTF,TGTGCCAGCAGCCCTACAGGGGCTGGGGCCAACGTCCTGACTTTC
TRBJ2-7,TRBV19,-,once,CASSIAGQGYEQYF,TGTGCCAGTAGTATTGCAGGGCAGGGTTACGAGCAGTACTTC
TRBJ2-7,TRBV28,-,-,CASSPQGRDYEQYF,TGTGCCAGCAGTCCACAGGGCCGTGACTACGAGCAGTACTTC
TRBJ1-1,TRBV5-1,-,-,CASSASTNTEAFF,TGCGCCAGCAGCGCCAGTACGAACACTGAAGCTTTCTTT
TRBJ2-7,TRBV7-9,TRBD2,-,CASSPKTSEGYEQYF,TGTGCCAGCAGCCCCAAGACTAGCGAGGGATACGAGCAGTACTTC
TRBJ1-1,TRBV5-1,TRBD1,once,CASSGRTGGKGTEAFF,TGCGCCAGCAGCGGACGGACAGGGGGCAAAGGAACTGAAGCTTTCTTT
TRBJ2-7,TRBV5-1,-,-,CASSLAPSSDYEQYF,TGCGCCAGCAGCTTGGCCCCATCATCAGACTACGAGCAGTACTTC
TRBJ2-7,TRBV18,-,-,CASSPGTGTYEQYF,TGTGCCAGCTCACCCGGGACGGGGACCTACGAGCAGTACTTC
TRBJ1-4,TRBV9,-,-,CASSVSSREKLFF,TGTGCCAGCAGCGTTTCGAGTCGGGAAAAACTGTTTTTT
TRBJ2-7,TRBV27,-,once,CASSPSGKARYEQYF,TGTGCCAGCAGCCCCTCCGGGAAAGCGCGGTACGAGCAGTACTTC
TRBJ2-3,TRBV2,-,-,CASTLLVGGADTQYF,TGTGCCAGCACCCTGCTGGTAGGAGGTGCAGATACGCAGTATTTT
TRBJ1-4,TRBV4-2,-,-,CASSQVVGTNEKLFF,TGTGCCAGCAGCCAAGTCGTGGGGACTAATGAAAAACTGTTTTTT
TRBJ2-7,TRBV10-3,TRBD2,-,CAISETGLAEGYEQYF,TGTGCCATCAGTGAGACGGGACTAGCGGAAGGGTACGAGCAGTACTTC
TRBJ2-7,TRBV25-1,-,-,CASSRYDASYEQYF,TGTGCCAGCAGTCGGTATGACGCTTCCTACGAGCAGTACTTC
TRBJ2-1,TRBV5-1,-,-,CASSLGRLDEQFF,TGCGCCAGCAGCTTAGGGCGCCTCGATGAGCAGTTCTTC
TRBJ2-5,TRBV13,-,-,CASSLAHGVGYF,TGTGCCAGCAGCTTAGCGCACGGCGTCGGGTACTTC
TRBJ2-2,TRBV2,TRBD1,-,CASSVGQGANTGELFF,TGTGCCAGCAGTGTTGGACAGGGGGCGAACACCGGGGAGCTGTTTTTT
TRBJ2-7,TRBV5-1,TRBD2,once,CASSLQAGRSYEQYF,TGCGCCAGCAGCCTTCAAGCGGGGAGATCCTACGAGCAGTACTTC
TRBJ2-3,TRBV5-8,-,-,CASSLGGKADTQYF,TGTGCCAGCAGCCTGGGAGGCAAAGCAGATACGCAGTATTTT